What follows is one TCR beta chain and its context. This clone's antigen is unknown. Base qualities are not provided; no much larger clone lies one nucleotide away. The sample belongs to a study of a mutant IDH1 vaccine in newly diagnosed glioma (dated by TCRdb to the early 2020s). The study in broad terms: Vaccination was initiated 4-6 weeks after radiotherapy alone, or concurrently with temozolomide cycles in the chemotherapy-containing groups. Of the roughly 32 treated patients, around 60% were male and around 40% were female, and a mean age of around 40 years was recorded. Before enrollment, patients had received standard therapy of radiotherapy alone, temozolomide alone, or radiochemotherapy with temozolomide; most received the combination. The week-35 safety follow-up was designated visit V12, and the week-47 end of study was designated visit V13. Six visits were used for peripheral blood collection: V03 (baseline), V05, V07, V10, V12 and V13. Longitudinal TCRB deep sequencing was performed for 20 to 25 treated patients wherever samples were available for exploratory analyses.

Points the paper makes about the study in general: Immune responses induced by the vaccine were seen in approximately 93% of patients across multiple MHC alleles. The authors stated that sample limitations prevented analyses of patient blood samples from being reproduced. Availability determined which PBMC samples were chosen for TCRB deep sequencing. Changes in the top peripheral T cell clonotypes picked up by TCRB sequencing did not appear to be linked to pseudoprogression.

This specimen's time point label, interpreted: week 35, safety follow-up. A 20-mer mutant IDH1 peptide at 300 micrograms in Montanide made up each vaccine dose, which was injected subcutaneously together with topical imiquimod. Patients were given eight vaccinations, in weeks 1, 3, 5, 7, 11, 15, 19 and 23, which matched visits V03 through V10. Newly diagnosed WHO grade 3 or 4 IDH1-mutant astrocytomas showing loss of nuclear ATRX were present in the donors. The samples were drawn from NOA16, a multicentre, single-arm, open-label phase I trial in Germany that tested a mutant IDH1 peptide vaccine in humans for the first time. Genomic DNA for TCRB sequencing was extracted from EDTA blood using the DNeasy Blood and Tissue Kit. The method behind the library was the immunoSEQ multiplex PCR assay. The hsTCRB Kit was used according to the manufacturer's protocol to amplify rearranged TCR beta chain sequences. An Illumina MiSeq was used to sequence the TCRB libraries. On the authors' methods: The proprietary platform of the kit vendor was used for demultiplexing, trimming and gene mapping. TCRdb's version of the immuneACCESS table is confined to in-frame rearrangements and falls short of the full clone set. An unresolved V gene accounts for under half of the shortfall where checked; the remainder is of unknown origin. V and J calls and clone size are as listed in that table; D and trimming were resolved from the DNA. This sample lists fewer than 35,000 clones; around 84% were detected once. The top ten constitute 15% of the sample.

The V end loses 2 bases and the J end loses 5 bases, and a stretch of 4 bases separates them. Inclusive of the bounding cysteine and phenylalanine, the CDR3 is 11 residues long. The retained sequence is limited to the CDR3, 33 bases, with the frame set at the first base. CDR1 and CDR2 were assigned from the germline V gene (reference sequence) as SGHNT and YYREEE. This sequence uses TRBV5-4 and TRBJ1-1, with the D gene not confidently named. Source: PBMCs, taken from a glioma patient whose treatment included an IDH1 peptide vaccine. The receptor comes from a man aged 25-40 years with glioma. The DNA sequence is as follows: TGTGCCAGCAGCTTCGGGACTGAAGCTTTCTTT. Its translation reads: CASSFGTEAFF.